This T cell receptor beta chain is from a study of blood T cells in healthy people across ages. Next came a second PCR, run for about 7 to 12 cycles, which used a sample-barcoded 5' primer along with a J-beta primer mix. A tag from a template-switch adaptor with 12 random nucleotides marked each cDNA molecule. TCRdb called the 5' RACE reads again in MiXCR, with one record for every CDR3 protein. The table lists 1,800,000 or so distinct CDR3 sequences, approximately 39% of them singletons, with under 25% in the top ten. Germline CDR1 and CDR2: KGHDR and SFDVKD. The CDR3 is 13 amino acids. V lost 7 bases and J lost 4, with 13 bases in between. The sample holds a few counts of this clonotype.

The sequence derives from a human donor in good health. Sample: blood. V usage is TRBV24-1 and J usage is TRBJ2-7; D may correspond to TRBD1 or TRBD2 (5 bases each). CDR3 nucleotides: TGTGCCACCAGCCAGGGAGTCTATTACGAGCAGTACTTC. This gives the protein CATSQGVYYEQYF.